These T cell receptor beta chains were read from a single sample in a study of T cell repertoires in aging, cancer and after chemotherapy. One entry per CDR3 protein results from TCRdb running MiXCR on the multiplex PCR reads. The profile shows approximately 1,300 distinct CDR3 sequences, around 60% of them singletons. Specimen: blood. Every receptor here comes from a human donor with a blood cancer. Each CDR3 is given with its conserved first and last residue. A D gene is named only where the DNA matches it firmly. Expanded clones get a size class; other rows say once, few or many, or leave the size out.

>TRBD2|TRBV19|few|TRBJ2-5
TGTGCCAGTAGTATATATGCGGGGGGGCTAGCGGAGACCCAGTACTTC
CASSIYAGGLAETQYF
>.|TRBV5-4|.|TRBJ2-6
TGTGCCAGCAGCTCGAAGCGGAGCTCTGGGGCCAACGTCCTGACTTTC
CASSSKRSSGANVLTF
>.|TRBV12-3/TRBV12-4|.|TRBJ2-1
TGTGCCACCGGAGGGGGTTACAATGAGCAGTTCTTC
CATGGGYNEQFF
>.|TRBV27|once|TRBJ1-1
TGTGCCAGCAGTTTATCGTCCTGGGGAGGCACTGAAGCTTTCTTT
CASSLSSWGGTEAFF
>.|TRBV7-9|few|TRBJ2-3
TGTGCCAGCAGCTTATCTAGCGCCGAAGATACGCAGTATTTT
CASSLSSAEDTQYF
>TRBD1|TRBV29-1|.|TRBJ1-2
TGCAGCGTCGGGACAGGGGGCCGTAGTGGCTACACCTTC
CSVGTGGRSGYTF
>.|TRBV6-5|once|TRBJ1-4
TGTGCCAGCAGTTACTCCGGCCGGGGTTATAATGAAAAACTGTTTTTT
CASSYSGRGYNEKLFF
>.|TRBV19|.|TRBJ1-5
TGTGCCAGTAGTGCAAGAAGGGACAACAGATTATATAGCAATCAGCCCCAGCATTTT
CASSARRDNRLYSNQPQHF
>.|TRBV10-3|.|TRBJ1-3
TGTGCCATCAGTGGGCAGGGTAATAGAGACACCATATATTTT
CAISGQGNRDTIYF
>.|TRBV6-1|.|TRBJ2-5
TGTGCCAGCAGTGAAGCGAAGGGTGAGACCCAGTACTTC
CASSEAKGETQYF
>TRBD1|TRBV6-5|few|TRBJ1-2
TGTGCCATACGTACAGGGGATAATGGCTACACCTTC
CAIRTGDNGYTF
>.|TRBV29-1|few|TRBJ1-3
TGCAGCGCCCGGACTGGAAGCTCTGGAAACACCATATATTTT
CSARTGSSGNTIYF
>.|TRBV30|.|TRBJ2-1
TGTGCCCTGGGAAGGGGGGCCCCCCCCAATGAGCAGTTCTTC
CALGRGAPPNEQFF
>.|TRBV19|.|TRBJ2-2
TGTGCCAGTAGTATACACGGAACAGCCACCGGGGAGCTGTTTTTT
CASSIHGTATGELFF
>.|TRBV19|.|TRBJ1-3
TGTGCCAGCAGGGAGCCGTCGAGAAACACCATATATTTT
CASREPSRNTIYF
>TRBD1|TRBV29-1|.|TRBJ1-1
TGCAGCGTCGCCGGACAGGGGAACACTGAAGCTTTCTTT
CSVAGQGNTEAFF
>TRBD1|TRBV6-5|few|TRBJ1-2
TGTGCCAGCAGCTACCCCGGACAGGGGATATATGGCTACACCTTC
CASSYPGQGIYGYTF
>.|TRBV30|few|TRBJ2-7
TGTGCCTGGAGTGTTTGGAGGACTTACGAGCAGTACTTC
CAWSVWRTYEQYF
>.|TRBV19|.|TRBJ2-3
TGTGCCAGTAGTATGGGACCGGGGGATACGCAGTATTTT
CASSMGPGDTQYF
>TRBD2|TRBV5-4|.|TRBJ2-3
TGTGCCAGCAGCGCCACACTAGCGGGCGGGGATACGCAGTATTTT
CASSATLAGGDTQYF
>.|TRBV12-3/TRBV12-4|.|TRBJ2-3
TGTGCCAGCAGTTCTAAGGAAAAGGGTACAGATACGCAGTATTTT
CASSSKEKGTDTQYF
>.|TRBV29-1|.|TRBJ1-6
TGCAGCGTGAGGGACACCCCTAATTCACCCCTCCACTTT
CSVRDTPNSPLHF
>TRBD2|TRBV6-1|.|TRBJ2-7
TGTGCCAGCAGTGAAGTAAGCGGGGGGCCCTACGAGCAGTACTTC
CASSEVSGGPYEQYF
>TRBD1|TRBV19|.|TRBJ2-7
TGTGCCAGTAGTATAGCAGGGGACAGCTCCTACGAGCAGTACTTC
CASSIAGDSSYEQYF
>.|TRBV6-5|few|TRBJ2-1
TGTGCCAGCAGTTACGACCGGGGGGAGCAGTTCTTC
CASSYDRGEQFF
>TRBD2|TRBV12-3/TRBV12-4|.|TRBJ2-3
TGTGCCAGCAGTTTAAATAGCGGGGGCCCCCATGGGTCAGATACGCAGTATTTT
CASSLNSGGPHGSDTQYF
>TRBD2|TRBV6-1|once|TRBJ2-5
TGTGCCAGCAGTTTCTCTACGTCGACTAGCACAGAGACCCAGTACTTC
CASSFSTSTSTETQYF
>TRBD2|TRBV27|.|TRBJ2-3
TGTGCCAGCAGTTCCTCGACTAGCGGGGGAGATACGCAGTATTTT
CASSSSTSGGDTQYF
>.|TRBV19|once|TRBJ1-4
TGTGCCAGTGGAGTGGGAGTTAATGAAAAACTGTTTTTT
CASGVGVNEKLFF
>.|TRBV6-1|.|TRBJ1-5
TGTGCCAGCAGTGAAGCGAGGGCAGGGTACCAGCCCCAGCATTTT
CASSEARAGYQPQHF
>.|TRBV5-4|.|TRBJ1-1
TGTGCCAGCAGCACTGGCGGGGGCGTGGGCACTGAAGCTTTCTTT
CASSTGGGVGTEAFF
>.|TRBV19|few|TRBJ2-6
TGTGCCAGTAGTGACTGGACGGGTTTCAGGGCCAACGTCCTGACTTTC
CASSDWTGFRANVLTF
>.|TRBV20-1|.|TRBJ2-3
TGCAGTGCCGACAGGTCCACAGATACGCAGTATTTT
CSADRSTDTQYF
>.|TRBV27|.|TRBJ2-2
TGTGCCAGCAGTTTTAACGTAGCCGGGGAGCTGTTTTTT
CASSFNVAGELFF
>TRBD1|TRBV5-6|.|TRBJ2-3
TGTGCCAGCAGCTTGGCCGGGACAGGGGGGGGAGATACGCAGTATTTT
CASSLAGTGGGDTQYF
>TRBD1|TRBV29-1|once|TRBJ2-5
TGCAGCGTGACAGGGGGTAAAGAGACCCAGTACTTC
CSVTGGKETQYF
>.|TRBV6-2/TRBV6-3|.|TRBJ1-6
TGTGCCAGCGGAGGGGAGGTCGATAATTCACCCCTCCACTTT
CASGGEVDNSPLHF
>.|TRBV18|.|TRBJ2-2
TGTGCCAGCTCACCATTTGATGACACCGGGGAGCTGTTTTTT
CASSPFDDTGELFF
>.|TRBV5-5|.|TRBJ1-3
TGTGCCAGCAGCTTAAACAGGGGAAACACCATATATTTT
CASSLNRGNTIYF
>.|TRBV6-5|.|TRBJ1-2
TGTGCCAGCAGTTACTCGGACAATTATAACTATGGCTACACCTTC
CASSYSDNYNYGYTF
>TRBD1|TRBV27|.|TRBJ1-5
TGTGCCAGCGGCTCAGTTCAGGGGGCCGGGCAGCCCCAGCATTTT
CASGSVQGAGQPQHF
>TRBD1|TRBV6-6|.|TRBJ1-2
TGTGCCAGCAGTTTCCTCCCGGGGACAGGGAAAAGAAACTATGGCTACACCTTC
CASSFLPGTGKRNYGYTF
>.|TRBV27|.|TRBJ1-3
TGTGCCAGCAGGAAGGGGGGTCCTGGAAACACCATATATTTT
CASRKGGPGNTIYF
>.|TRBV30|.|TRBJ1-2
TGTGCCTGGAGCATCTCAGGGATTGGCTACACCTTC
CAWSISGIGYTF
>.|TRBV29-1|.|TRBJ2-7
TGCAGCGCCCAAAAAGCGGATACCTACGAGCAGTACTTC
CSAQKADTYEQYF
>TRBD1|TRBV19|.|TRBJ2-2
TGTGCCAGTTCTGCATCCAGGGGGCTCACCGGGGAGCTGTTTTTT
CASSASRGLTGELFF
>TRBD2|TRBV6-2/TRBV6-3|few|TRBJ2-5
TGTGCCAGCAGCCTTAACCGGGGACTAGCGGGGGAAAGACAAGAGACCCAGTACTTC
CASSLNRGLAGERQETQYF
>.|TRBV6-1|.|TRBJ1-2
TGTGCCAGCACCGGGGACGGACGCTACACCTTC
CASTGDGRYTF
>.|TRBV5-5|.|TRBJ1-1
TGTGCCAGCAGCCGAGACAGCTATAACACTGAAGCTTTCTTT
CASSRDSYNTEAFF
>.|TRBV6-2/TRBV6-3|few|TRBJ2-7
TGTGCCAGCAGTTACGGGGACAAGACCTACGAGCAGTACTTC
CASSYGDKTYEQYF
>.|TRBV19|once|TRBJ1-3
TGTGCCAGTAGCCGTAGCGGAACTGGAAACACCATATATTTT
CASSRSGTGNTIYF